The source of this TCR beta chain is a study of shared clonotypes between healthy human individuals. Whole-study results and caveats: Compared with memory subsets, naive subsets generally had larger estimated richness.

The assay ran at deep level. Libraries were prepared by immunoSEQ multiplex PCR; TCRdb keeps only in-frame clonotypes and omits some of them. The table records about 2.1 million clones, around 95% of them present only once. The CDR3 loop spans 16 amino acids. Trimming removed 4 bases from V and 2 bases from J, with 17 bases in between. Germline V gives CDR1 MDHEN, CDR2 SYDVKM. Naive-designated CD8 cells lacked CD45RO, were positively enriched for CCR7, and omitted terminally differentiated effector memory CD45RA+ cells. Remarks on this clone: The antigen is not known.

Sequenced material: naive CD8+ T cells from PBMCs. The chain carries TRBV28 and TRBJ1-2; D is uncertain. The sequence was collected from a man between 18 and 35 years old in good health. Some clones in this sample may be carry-over from other donors' samples. CDR3 coding DNA: TGTGCCAGCAGTTCCCGTCCGAGGGCCCCGAACTATGGCTACACCTTC. It translates to CASSSRPRAPNYGYTF.